This T cell receptor (beta chain) was identified in a study of blood T cells in healthy people across ages. Trimming pared 2 bases from V and 9 bases from J, leaving 11 bases between. In germline, CDR1 is SGHTA, CDR2 FQGNSA. The CDR3 length is 14 residues. A second 7 to 11 cycle PCR used barcoded and J-beta primers. Each TCR beta cDNA got a 12-nucleotide random molecular identifier. TCRdb recomputed calls from the 5' RACE reads with MiXCR, one row per CDR3 protein. The sample records 870,000 or so distinct CDR3 sequences, 29% being singletons. This clonotype originated in an elderly woman in good health. The rearrangement links TRBV7-2 to TRBJ1-6; possibly TRBD1 for D (6 bases). Sample: blood. CDR3 in amino acids: CASSLQGNSSPLHF. The CDR3 DNA reads as TGTGCCAGCAGCTTACAGGGGAACAGTTCACCCCTCCACTTT.